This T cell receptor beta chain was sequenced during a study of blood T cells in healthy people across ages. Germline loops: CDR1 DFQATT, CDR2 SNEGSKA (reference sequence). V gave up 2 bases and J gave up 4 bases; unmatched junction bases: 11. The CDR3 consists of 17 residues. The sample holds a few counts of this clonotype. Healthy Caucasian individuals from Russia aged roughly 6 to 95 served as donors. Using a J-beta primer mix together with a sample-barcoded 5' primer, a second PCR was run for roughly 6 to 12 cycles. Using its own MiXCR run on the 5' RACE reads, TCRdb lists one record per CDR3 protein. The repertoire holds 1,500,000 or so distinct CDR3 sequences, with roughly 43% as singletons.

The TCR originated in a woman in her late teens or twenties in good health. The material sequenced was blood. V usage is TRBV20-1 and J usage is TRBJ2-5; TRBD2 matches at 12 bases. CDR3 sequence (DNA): TGCAGTGCTAGATCCGGACTAGCGGGACTCAGGGGAGAGACCCAGTACTTC. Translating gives CSARSGLAGLRGETQYF.